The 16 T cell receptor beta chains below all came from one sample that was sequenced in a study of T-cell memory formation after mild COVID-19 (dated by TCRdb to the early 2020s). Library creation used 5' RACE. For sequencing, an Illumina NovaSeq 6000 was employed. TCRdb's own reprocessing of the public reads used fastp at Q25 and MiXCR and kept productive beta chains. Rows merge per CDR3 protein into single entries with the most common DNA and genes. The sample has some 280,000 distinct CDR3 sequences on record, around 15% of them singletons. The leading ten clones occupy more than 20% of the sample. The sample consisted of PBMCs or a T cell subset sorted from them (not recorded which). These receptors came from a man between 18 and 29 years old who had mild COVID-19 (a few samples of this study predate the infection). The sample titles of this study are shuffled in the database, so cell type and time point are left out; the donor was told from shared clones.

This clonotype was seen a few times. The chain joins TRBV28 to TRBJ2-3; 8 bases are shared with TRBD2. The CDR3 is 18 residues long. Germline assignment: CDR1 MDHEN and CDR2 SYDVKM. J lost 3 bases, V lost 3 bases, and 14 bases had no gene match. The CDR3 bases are TGTGCCAGCAGTTTGTCCCCGGGACTAGGAAGTCTTACAGATACGCAGTATTTT. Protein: CASSLSPGLGSLTDTQYF.

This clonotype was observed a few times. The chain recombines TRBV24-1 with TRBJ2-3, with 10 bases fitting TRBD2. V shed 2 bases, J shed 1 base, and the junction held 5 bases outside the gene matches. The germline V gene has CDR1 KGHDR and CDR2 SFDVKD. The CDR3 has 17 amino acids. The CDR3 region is CATSDSSAGGRTDTQYF. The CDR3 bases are TGTGCCACCAGTGATTCTTCAGCGGGGGGGCGCACAGATACGCAGTATTTT.

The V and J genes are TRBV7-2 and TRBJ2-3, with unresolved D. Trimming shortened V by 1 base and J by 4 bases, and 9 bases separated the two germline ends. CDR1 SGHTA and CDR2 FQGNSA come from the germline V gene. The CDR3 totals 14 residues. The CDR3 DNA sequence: TGTGCCAGCAGCTTAGATCTGAGGTCAGATACGCAGTATTTT. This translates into CASSLDLRSDTQYF.

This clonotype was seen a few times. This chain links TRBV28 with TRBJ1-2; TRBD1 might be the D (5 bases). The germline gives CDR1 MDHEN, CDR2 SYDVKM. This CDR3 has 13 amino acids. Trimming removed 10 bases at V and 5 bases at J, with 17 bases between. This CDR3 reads CATSHGAIYGYTF. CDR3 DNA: TGTGCCACCTCCCACGGGGCAATTTATGGCTACACCTTC.

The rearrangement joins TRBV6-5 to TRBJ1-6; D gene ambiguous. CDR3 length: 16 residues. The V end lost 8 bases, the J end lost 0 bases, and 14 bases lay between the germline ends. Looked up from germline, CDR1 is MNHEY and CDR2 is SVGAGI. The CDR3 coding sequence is TGTGCCAGCGGTCGTGGGCGCAGCTCCTATAATTCACCCCTCCACTTT. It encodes CASGRGRSSYNSPLHF.

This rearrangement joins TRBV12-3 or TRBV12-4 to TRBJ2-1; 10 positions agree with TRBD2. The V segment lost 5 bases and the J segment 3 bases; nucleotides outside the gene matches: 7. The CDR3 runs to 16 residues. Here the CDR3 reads CASSTSLAGVYNEQFF. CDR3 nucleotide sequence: TGTGCCAGCAGTACCTCCCTAGCGGGGGTCTACAATGAGCAGTTCTTC.

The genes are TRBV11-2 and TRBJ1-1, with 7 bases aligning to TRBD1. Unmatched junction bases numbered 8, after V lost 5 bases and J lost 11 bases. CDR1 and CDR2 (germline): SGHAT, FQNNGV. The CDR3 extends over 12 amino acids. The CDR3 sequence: CASSTIQGVAFF. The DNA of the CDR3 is TGTGCCAGCAGCACGATTCAGGGGGTGGCTTTCTTT.

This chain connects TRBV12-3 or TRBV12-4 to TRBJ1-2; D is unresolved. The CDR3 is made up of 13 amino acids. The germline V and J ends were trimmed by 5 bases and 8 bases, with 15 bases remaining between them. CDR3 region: CASSPLGVRGYTF. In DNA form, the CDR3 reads TGTGCCAGCAGTCCCCTTGGGGTTCGAGGCTACACCTTC.

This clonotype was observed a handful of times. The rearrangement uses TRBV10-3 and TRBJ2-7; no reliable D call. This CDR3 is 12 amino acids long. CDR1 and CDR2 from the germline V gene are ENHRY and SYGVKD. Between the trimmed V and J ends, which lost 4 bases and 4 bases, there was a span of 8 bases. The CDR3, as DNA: TGTGCCATCAGTGCATGGGATTACGAGCAGTACTTC. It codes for CAISAWDYEQYF.

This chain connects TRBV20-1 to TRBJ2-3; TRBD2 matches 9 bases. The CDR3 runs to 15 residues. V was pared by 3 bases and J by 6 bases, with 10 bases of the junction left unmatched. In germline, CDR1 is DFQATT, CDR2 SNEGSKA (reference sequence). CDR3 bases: TGCAGTGCTAGGCCGGTGCTAGCGGGGCCCGATACGCAGTATTTT. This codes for CSARPVLAGPDTQYF.

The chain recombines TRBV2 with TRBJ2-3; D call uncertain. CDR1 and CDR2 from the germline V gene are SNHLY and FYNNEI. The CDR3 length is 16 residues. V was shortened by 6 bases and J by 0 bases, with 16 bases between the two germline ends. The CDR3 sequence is CASRGLEHPSTDTQYF. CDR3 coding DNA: TGTGCCAGCAGAGGCCTCGAGCACCCTAGCACAGATACGCAGTATTTT. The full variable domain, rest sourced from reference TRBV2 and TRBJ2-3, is EPEVTQTPSHQVTQMGQEVILRCVPISNHLYFYWYRQILGQKVEFLVSFYNNEISEKSEIFDDQFSVERPDGSNFTLKIRSTKLEDSAMYFCASRGLEHPSTDTQYFGPGTRLTVL.

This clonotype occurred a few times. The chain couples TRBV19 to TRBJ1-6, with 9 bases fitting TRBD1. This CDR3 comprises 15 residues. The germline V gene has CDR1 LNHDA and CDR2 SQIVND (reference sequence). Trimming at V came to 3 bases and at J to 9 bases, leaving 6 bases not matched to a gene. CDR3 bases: TGTGCCAGTAGTATCTCCGGGACAGGGAGTTCACCCCTCCACTTT. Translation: CASSISGTGSSPLHF.

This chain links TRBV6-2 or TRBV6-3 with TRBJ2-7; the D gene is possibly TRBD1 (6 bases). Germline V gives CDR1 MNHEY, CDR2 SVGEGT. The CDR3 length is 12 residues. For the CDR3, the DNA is TGTGCCAGCAGACAGGGACCCTACGAGCAGTGCGTC. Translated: CASRQGPYEQCV.

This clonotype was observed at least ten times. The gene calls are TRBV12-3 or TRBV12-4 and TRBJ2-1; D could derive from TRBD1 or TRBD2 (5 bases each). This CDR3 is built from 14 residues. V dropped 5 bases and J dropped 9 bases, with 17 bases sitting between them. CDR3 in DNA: TGTGCCAGCAGTCGCCCCCCCCCCGGGGCTGAGCAGTTCTTC. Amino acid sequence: CASSRPPPGAEQFF.

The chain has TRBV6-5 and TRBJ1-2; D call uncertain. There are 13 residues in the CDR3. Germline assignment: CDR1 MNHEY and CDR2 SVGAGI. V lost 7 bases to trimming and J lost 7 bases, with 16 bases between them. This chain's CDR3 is CASKSRGFSGYTF. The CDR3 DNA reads TGTGCCAGCAAAAGTCGGGGTTTCTCTGGCTACACCTTC.

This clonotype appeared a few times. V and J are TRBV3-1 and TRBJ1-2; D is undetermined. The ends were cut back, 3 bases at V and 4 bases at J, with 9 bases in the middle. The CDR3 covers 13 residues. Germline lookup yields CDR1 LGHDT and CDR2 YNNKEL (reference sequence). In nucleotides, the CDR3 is TGTGCCAGCAGCCAGCCGGACGCCTATGGCTACACCTTC. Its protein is CASSQPDAYGYTF.